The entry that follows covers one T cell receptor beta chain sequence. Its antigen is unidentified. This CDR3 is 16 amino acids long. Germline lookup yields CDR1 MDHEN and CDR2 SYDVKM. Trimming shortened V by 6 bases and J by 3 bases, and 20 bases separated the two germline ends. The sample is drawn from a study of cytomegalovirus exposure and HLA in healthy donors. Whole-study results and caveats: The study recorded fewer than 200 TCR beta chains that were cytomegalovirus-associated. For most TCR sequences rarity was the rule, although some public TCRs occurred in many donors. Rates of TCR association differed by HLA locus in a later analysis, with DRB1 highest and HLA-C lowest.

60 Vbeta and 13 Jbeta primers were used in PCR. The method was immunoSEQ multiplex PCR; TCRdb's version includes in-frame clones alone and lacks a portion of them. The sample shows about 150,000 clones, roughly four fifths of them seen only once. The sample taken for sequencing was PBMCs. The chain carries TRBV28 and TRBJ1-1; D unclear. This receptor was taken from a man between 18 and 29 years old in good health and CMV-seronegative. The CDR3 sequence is CASSRTPVPLDTEAFF. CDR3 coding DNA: TGTGCCAGCAGCCGAACCCCCGTCCCTTTAGACACTGAAGCTTTCTTT.